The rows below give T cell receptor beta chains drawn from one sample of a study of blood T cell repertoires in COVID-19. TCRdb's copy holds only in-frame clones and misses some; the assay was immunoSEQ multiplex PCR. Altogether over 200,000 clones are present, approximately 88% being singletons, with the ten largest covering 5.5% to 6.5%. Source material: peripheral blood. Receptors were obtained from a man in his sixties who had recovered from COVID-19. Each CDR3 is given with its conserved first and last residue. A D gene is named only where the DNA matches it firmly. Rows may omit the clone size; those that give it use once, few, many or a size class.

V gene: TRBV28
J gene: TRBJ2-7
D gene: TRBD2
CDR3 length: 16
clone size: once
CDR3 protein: CASSLIGLIAGIEQYF
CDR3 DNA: TGTGCCAGCAGTTTAATCGGTTTAATAGCGGGAATCGAGCAGTACTTC

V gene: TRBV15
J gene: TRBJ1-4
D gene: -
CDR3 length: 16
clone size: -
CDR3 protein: CATSRDPGATNEKLFF
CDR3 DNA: TGTGCCACCAGCAGAGACCCGGGTGCAACTAATGAAAAACTGTTTTTT

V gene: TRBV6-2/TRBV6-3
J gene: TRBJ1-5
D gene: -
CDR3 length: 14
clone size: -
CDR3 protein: CASSYSNSKQPQHF
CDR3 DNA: TGTGCCAGCAGTTACTCGAATAGTAAACAGCCCCAGCATTTT

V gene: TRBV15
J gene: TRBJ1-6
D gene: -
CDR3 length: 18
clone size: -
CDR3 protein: CATSRDLGQSSYNSPLHF
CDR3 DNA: TGTGCCACCAGCAGAGATCTGGGGCAGAGCTCCTATAATTCACCCCTCCACTTT

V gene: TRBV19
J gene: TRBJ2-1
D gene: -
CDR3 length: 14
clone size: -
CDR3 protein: CASTSLEVYNEQFF
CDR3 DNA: TGTGCCAGTACCTCGCTAGAAGTATACAATGAGCAGTTCTTC

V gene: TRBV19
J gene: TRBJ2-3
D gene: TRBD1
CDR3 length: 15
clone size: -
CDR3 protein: CASSLGQGVIDTQYF
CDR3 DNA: TGTGCCAGTAGTCTTGGACAGGGGGTGATAGATACGCAGTATTTT

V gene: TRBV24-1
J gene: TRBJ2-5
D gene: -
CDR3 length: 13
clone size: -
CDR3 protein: CATSEPGQETQYF
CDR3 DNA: TGTGCCACCAGTGAACCGGGACAAGAGACCCAGTACTTC

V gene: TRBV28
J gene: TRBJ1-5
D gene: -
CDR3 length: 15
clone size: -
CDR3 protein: CASSLTGTSNQPQHF
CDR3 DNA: TGTGCCAGCAGCCTAACAGGGACGAGCAATCAGCCCCAGCATTTT

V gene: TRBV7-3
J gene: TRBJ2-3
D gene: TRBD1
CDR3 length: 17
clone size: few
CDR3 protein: CASSAKNRDRGHDTQYF
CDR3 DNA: TGTGCCAGCAGCGCAAAAAACCGGGACAGGGGGCATGATACGCAGTATTTT

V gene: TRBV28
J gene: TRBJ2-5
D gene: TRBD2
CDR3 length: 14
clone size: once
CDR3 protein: CASSSREGPETQYF
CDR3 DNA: TGTGCCAGCAGTTCTCGGGAGGGCCCGGAGACCCAGTACTTC

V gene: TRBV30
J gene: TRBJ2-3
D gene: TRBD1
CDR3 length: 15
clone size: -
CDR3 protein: CAWSGGTGVADTQYF
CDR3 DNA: TGTGCCTGGAGTGGAGGGACAGGGGTAGCAGATACGCAGTATTTT

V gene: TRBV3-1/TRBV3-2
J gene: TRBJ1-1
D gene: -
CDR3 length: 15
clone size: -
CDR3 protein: CASSQRVLMNTEAFF
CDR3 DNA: TGTGCCAGCAGCCAACGGGTATTGATGAACACTGAAGCTTTCTTT

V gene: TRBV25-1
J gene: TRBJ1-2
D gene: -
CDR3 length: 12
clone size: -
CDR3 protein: CASSQRGFGYTF
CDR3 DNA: TGTGCCAGCAGTCAACGGGGGTTTGGCTACACCTTC

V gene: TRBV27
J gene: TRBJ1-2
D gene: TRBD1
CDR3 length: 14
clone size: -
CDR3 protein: CASSPQGAEYGYTF
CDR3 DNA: TGTGCCAGCAGTCCACAGGGGGCAGAATATGGCTACACCTTC

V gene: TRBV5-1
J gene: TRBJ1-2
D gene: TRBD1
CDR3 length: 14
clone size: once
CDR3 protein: CASSFGDRGFSYTF
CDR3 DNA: TGCGCCAGCAGCTTTGGGGACAGGGGTTTTAGCTACACCTTC

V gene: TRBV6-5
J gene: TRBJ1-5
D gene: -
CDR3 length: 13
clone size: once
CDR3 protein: CASSHRDNQPQHF
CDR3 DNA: TGTGCCAGCAGCCACAGGGACAATCAGCCCCAGCATTTT

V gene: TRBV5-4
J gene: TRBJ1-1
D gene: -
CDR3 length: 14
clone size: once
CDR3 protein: CASSPPGRDTEAFF
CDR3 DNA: TGTGCCAGCAGCCCCCCCGGGAGGGACACTGAAGCTTTCTTT

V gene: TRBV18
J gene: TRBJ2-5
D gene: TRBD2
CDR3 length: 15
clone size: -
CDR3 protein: CASSRLAGAVETQYF
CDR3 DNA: TGTGCCAGCTCCCGACTAGCGGGAGCAGTCGAGACCCAGTACTTC

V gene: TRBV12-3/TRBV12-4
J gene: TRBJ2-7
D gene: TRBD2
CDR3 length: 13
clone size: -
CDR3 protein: CASSWRGNGEQYF
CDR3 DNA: TGTGCCAGCAGTTGGCGGGGGAACGGAGAGCAGTACTTC

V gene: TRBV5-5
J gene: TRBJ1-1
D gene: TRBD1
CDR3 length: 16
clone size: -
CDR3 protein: CASSYGQGNWDTEAFF
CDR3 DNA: TGTGCCAGCAGCTACGGACAGGGGAATTGGGACACTGAAGCTTTCTTT

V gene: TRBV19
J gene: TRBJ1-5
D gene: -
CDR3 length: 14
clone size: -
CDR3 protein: CASSPVLGNQPQHF
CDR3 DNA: TGTGCCAGTAGTCCCGTATTAGGCAATCAGCCCCAGCATTTT

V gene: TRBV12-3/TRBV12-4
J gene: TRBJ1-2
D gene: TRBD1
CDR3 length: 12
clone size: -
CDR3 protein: CASSPGGRGYTF
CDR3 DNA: TGTGCCAGCAGTCCAGGGGGTAGGGGCTACACCTTC